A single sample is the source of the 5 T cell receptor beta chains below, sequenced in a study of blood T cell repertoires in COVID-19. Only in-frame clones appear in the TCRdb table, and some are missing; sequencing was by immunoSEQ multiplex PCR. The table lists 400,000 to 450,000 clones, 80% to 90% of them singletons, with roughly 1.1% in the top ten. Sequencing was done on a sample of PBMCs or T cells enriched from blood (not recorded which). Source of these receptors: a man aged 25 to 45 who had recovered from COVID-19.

The CDR3, as DNA: TGTGCCAGCAGCATTGGGACTAGCGGGAGCTCCCTCGGGCAGTACTTC. This codes for CASSIGTSGSSLGQYF. The gene calls are TRBV5-6 and TRBJ2-7, with TRBD2 matching over 14 bases. Losses at the gene ends were 4 bases for V and 9 bases for J; bases not matched to a gene: 12. Germline loops: CDR1 SGHDT, CDR2 YYEEEE. The CDR3 extends over 16 amino acids.

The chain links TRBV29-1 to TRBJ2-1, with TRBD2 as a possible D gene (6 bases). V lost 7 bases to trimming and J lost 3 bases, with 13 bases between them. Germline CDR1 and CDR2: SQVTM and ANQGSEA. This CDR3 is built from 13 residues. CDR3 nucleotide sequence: TGCAGCGCTTCCTCTAGCGTCTACAATGAGCAGTTCTTC. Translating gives CSASSSVYNEQFF.

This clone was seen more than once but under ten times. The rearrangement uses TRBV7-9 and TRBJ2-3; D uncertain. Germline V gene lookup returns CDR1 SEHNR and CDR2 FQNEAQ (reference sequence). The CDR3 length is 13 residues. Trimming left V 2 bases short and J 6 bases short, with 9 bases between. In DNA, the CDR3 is TGTGCCAGCAGCTTATCCTTCTTTGATACGCAGTATTTT. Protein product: CASSLSFFDTQYF.

The CDR3 DNA reads as TGTGCCAGCAGCTCAACCTTGCTACAGGGCCCTGAAGCTTTCTTT. Translated: CASSSTLLQGPEAFF. This chain joins TRBV7-9 and TRBJ1-1; D might be TRBD1 (6 bases). V was cut by 4 bases and J by 6 bases, with 18 bases left in between. The CDR3 is made up of 15 amino acids. The germline CDR1 and CDR2 sequences are SEHNR and FQNEAQ (reference sequence).

Written as DNA, the CDR3 is TGTGCCTGGCGACTAGCGGGGGGAGAGACCCAGTACTTC. It is translated as CAWRLAGGETQYF. The genes are TRBV30 and TRBJ2-5, with 13 bases matching TRBD2. Trimming cost V 5 bases and J 4 bases; bases outside gene matches: 1. CDR1 is GTSNPN and CDR2 is SVGIG in the germline V gene (reference sequence). This CDR3 region has 13 residues. The full variable domain, completed using reference TRBV30 and TRBJ2-5, is SQTIHQWPATLVQPVGSPLSLECTVEGTSNPNLYWYRQAAGRGLQLLFYSVGIGQISSEVPQNLSASRPQDRQFILSSKKLLLSDSGFYLCAWRLAGGETQYFGPGTRLLVL.